This entry concerns a single T cell receptor (beta chain). Cohort placement rested on clinical history that participants reported themselves. Donors in Cohort 3 who had recovered were those with two negative PCRs, healthcare professional clearance, or resolution of their symptoms. The data were produced by immunoSEQ multiplex PCR, yet TCRdb's version contains in-frame clones alone and is incomplete. Of around 300,000 clones listed, approximately 88% are singletons. This sample is part of a study of blood T cell repertoires in COVID-19. The wider study: Spain, Italy and the United States supplied samples that represented acute and convalescent COVID-19. Sources were T cells, B-cell-depleted T cells, or PBMCs; the material itself was cDNA or gDNA.

Trimming removed 7 bases from V and 6 bases from J, with 13 bases in between. CDR3 length: 12 residues. Germline CDR1 is MGHDK and CDR2 is SYGVNS. Sequenced sample: PBMCs or T cells enriched from blood (not recorded which). V usage is TRBV25-1 and J usage is TRBJ2-7, with a possible D match to TRBD1 (5 bases). This TCR was sampled from a woman aged 40 to 55 who had recovered from COVID-19. Here the CDR3 DNA reads TGTGCCAGCAATGGCAGGGTGGCCGAGCAGTACTTC. It yields the protein CASNGRVAEQYF.